This TCR beta chain was captured in a study of graft-versus-host responses after intestinal transplantation. Study as a whole: Among the recipients, transplants were multivisceral, liver-intestinal, or isolated intestinal. Among the recipients, all got anti-thymocyte globulin induction and then tacrolimus and steroids for roughly three years.

In the case of this clone: The antigen is not known.

Whole-study results and caveats: Allografts from individuals with graft-donor T cell macrochimerism displayed high graft-versus-host to host-versus-graft clonal ratios. Marrow from the recipient contained GvH clones, some of which had appeared first in ileum or blood.

Germline V gives CDR1 SNHLY, CDR2 FYNNEI. The V gene end was trimmed by 7 bases and the J gene end by 2 bases; junction bases not matched to a gene: 7. The CDR3 has 15 residues. Here immunoSEQ multiplex PCR was the method, and the copy in TCRdb shows in-frame clones only, minus some. The table shows 100,000 to 120,000 clones, with 93% occurring only once. This sequence joins TRBV2 and TRBJ2-1; 8 bases agree with TRBD1. The TCR sequence derives from a human donor who received an intestinal transplant. The sample consisted of unstimulated CD8+ T cells sorted from spleen or lymph node cells, taken before intestinal transplant. The CDR3 DNA is TGTGCCAGCATCTTAGGGGGACAGGCCTACAATGAGCAGTTCTTC. It codes for CASILGGQAYNEQFF.